This entry features one T cell receptor (beta chain) sequence. The data stem from a study of T cells of healthy individuals. V was shortened by 9 bases and J by 3 bases, with 17 bases between the two germline ends. The CDR3 runs 14 residues. The germline gives CDR1 SNHLY, CDR2 FYNNEI. TCRdb re-called the 5' RACE reads through MiXCR, storing one row per CDR3 protein. The sample lists about 96,000 distinct CDR3 sequences; roughly a sixth were seen once. The chain employs TRBV2 and TRBJ2-5; weak D call: TRBD1 (5 bases). This receptor was taken from a human donor in good health. CDR3 DNA sequence: TGTGCCAGGCAGGGATTTACAGGTGAAGAGACCCAGTACTTC. This sequence encodes CARQGFTGEETQYF.